This T cell receptor (beta chain) was identified in a study of early T cells in non-severe SARS-CoV-2 infection. The overall study: Chains were not paired, and sequencing was done on bulk RNA from unsorted whole blood.

This clonotype has a handful of counts. Trimming took off 9 bases at V and 4 bases at J, with 15 bases between the two ends. CDR3 length: 13 residues. CDR1 is KGHDR and CDR2 is SFDVKD in the germline V gene. Individual cDNA molecules were tagged with unique molecular identifiers. TCRdb itself ran the 5' RACE reads through MiXCR, one entry per CDR3 protein. The sample includes approximately 81,000 distinct CDR3 sequences, roughly 6% of them seen just once. The sequenced sample consisted of whole blood. The sequence derives from an adult who was a healthcare worker with PCR-confirmed SARS-CoV-2 infection or an uninfected control (not recorded which). This sequence joins TRBV24-1 and TRBJ2-7; no definite D call. CDR3 coding DNA: TGTGCCACCGGGTCCGTGGCGGAGTACGAGCAGTACTTC. This sequence encodes CATGSVAEYEQYF.